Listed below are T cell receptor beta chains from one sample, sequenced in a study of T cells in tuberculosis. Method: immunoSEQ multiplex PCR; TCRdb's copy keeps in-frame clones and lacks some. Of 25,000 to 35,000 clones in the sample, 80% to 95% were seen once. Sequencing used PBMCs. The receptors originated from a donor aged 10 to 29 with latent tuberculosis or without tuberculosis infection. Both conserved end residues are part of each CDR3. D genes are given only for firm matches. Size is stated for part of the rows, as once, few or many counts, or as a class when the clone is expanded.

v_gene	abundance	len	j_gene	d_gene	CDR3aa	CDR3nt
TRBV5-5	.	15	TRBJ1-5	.	CASSLRQGPFISQHF	TGTGCCAGCAGCTTACGGCAGGGGCCTTTCATATCCCAGCATTTT
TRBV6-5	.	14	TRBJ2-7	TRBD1	CASSYRQGGGEQYF	TGTGCCAGCAGTTACAGACAGGGGGGTGGCGAGCAGTACTTC
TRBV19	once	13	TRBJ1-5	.	CASSLQGNQPQHF	TGTGCCAGTAGCCTACAGGGCAATCAGCCCCAGCATTTT
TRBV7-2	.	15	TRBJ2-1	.	CASSLVSGRDNEQFF	TGTGCCAGCAGCTTAGTCTCCGGTCGGGACAATGAGCAGTTCTTC
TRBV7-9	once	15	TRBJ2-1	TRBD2	CASRDGGGAYNEQFF	TGTGCCAGCAGGGATGGCGGGGGGGCCTACAATGAGCAGTTCTTC
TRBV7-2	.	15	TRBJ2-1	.	CASSPKGGAYNEQFF	TGTGCCAGCAGCCCAAAAGGCGGAGCCTACAATGAGCAGTTCTTC
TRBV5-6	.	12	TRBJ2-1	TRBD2	CASRSQREEQFF	TGTGCCAGCAGATCTCAGCGGGAGGAGCAGTTCTTC
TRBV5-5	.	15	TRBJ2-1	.	CASSLDLGGYNEQFF	TGTGCCAGCAGCTTGGATTTGGGGGGCTACAATGAGCAGTTCTTC
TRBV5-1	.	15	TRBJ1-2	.	CASSLGRGYNYGYTF	TGCGCCAGCAGCTTGGGCCGGGGGTATAACTATGGCTACACCTTC
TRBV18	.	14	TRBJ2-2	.	CASSPGGYTGELFF	TGTGCCAGCTCACCAGGGGGCTACACCGGGGAGCTGTTTTTT
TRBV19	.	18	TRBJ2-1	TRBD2	CASSAGLAGGGPYNEQFF	TGTGCCAGTAGTGCGGGACTAGCGGGAGGTGGGCCCTACAATGAGCAGTTCTTC
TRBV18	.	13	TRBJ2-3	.	CASSPLEADTQYF	TGTGCCAGCTCACCATTAGAAGCAGATACGCAGTATTTT
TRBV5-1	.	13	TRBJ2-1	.	CASSSTDYNEQFF	TGCGCCAGCAGCTCGACAGATTACAATGAGCAGTTCTTC
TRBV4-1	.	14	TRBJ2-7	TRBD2	CASSQEPGGYEQYF	TGCGCCAGCAGCCAAGAACCGGGAGGCTACGAGCAGTACTTC
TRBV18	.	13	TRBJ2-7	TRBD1	CASSPTGWYEQYF	TGTGCCAGCTCACCGACAGGGTGGTACGAGCAGTACTTC
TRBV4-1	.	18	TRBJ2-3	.	CASSRGMGSGASTDTQYF	TGCGCCAGCAGCCGAGGAATGGGGAGCGGAGCTAGCACAGATACGCAGTATTTT
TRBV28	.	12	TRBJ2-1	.	CASRNPGARQFF	TGTGCCAGCAGGAACCCGGGAGCTAGGCAGTTCTTC
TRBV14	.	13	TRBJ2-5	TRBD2	CASSSGRRKTQYF	TGTGCCAGCAGCAGCGGGAGAAGGAAGACCCAGTACTTC
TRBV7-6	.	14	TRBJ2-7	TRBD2	CASSPYPGRGEQYF	TGTGCCAGCAGCCCATACCCCGGGCGGGGGGAGCAGTACTTC
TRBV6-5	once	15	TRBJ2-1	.	CASSYSRGSYNEQFF	TGTGCCAGCAGTTACAGCAGGGGATCCTACAATGAGCAGTTCTTC
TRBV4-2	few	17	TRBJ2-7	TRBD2	CASSQVDGTSGSYEQYF	TGTGCCAGCAGCCAAGTTGATGGGACTAGCGGATCCTACGAGCAGTACTTC
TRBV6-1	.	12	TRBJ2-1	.	CASKDWFNEQFF	TGTGCCAGCAAAGACTGGTTCAATGAGCAGTTCTTC
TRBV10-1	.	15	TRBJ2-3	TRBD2	CARGFFSGDTDTQYF	TGCGCCAGGGGTTTTTTTAGCGGGGACACAGATACGCAGTATTTT
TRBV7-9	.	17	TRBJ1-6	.	CASSFTPSGKPNSPLHF	TGTGCCAGCAGCTTTACACCCTCAGGGAAACCAAATTCACCCCTCCACTTT
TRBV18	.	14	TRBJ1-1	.	CASSPDGMNTEAFF	TGTGCCAGCTCACCTGACGGGATGAACACTGAAGCTTTCTTT
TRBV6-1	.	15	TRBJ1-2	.	CASSMITEGNYGYTF	TGTGCCAGCAGTATGATCACGGAGGGTAACTATGGCTACACCTTC
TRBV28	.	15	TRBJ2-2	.	CASSSPRGNTGELFF	TGTGCCAGCAGTTCCCCCCGGGGGAACACCGGGGAGCTGTTTTTT
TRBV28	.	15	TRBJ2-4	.	CASRRELWAKNIQYF	TGTGCCAGCCGCAGGGAACTTTGGGCCAAAAACATTCAGTACTTC
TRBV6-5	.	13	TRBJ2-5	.	CASRPQPGETQYF	TGTGCCAGCAGACCTCAGCCAGGTGAGACCCAGTACTTC
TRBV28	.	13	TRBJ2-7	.	CASFDSRAYEQYF	TGTGCCAGCTTTGACAGCCGCGCCTACGAGCAGTACTTC
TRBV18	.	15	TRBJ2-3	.	CASSAQGISTDTQYF	TGTGCCAGCTCAGCTCAGGGGATAAGCACAGATACGCAGTATTTT